The following is a T cell receptor (beta chain) sequence with its context. No cognate antigen has been identified for it. No qualities accompany the bases; no much larger clone lies one base away. These data come from a study of PD-L1 blockade in urothelial cancer (dated by TCRdb to 2015 to 2018). For context, the study as a whole: All patients started therapy in about 2014 and received atezolizumab 1,200 mg intravenously every 3 weeks. Progression-free survival longer than 6 months counted as durable clinical benefit, and TCR features were additionally tested against both progression-free and overall survival. Durable clinical benefit was achieved by nine patients but not by the remaining 20. Blood samples were analyzed at two time points: 3 weeks after treatment start (second dose) and 6 weeks after treatment start. Blood samples yielded a median of roughly 150,000 T cells and more than 75,000 unique TCRs, with median clonality roughly 0.082. In the same patients, pretreatment tumors underwent whole exome sequencing and RNA sequencing in addition to TCR sequencing. Pretreatment tumor samples, along with matched peripheral blood serially collected before and after atezolizumab treatment, were subjected to TCR sequencing. About 90% of the roughly 29 patients were males with bladder-origin urothelial cancer, and about 65% of the 29 reported a prior smoking history. Pretreatment blood TCR-seq was available for about 28 patients, at least one posttreatment blood collection was obtained for approximately 24 patients, and tumor TCR-seq was available for approximately 24 patients. An ECOG performance status of 0 or 1 was recorded for the patients, and 0 to 3 prior chemotherapy regimens had been received by the patients. Somatic, immune and clinical correlates of response to PD-L1 blockade with atezolizumab in urothelial cancer were the focus of an exploratory multi-omic analysis. Results and caveats for the whole study, not just this receptor: A pretreatment peripheral blood TCR clonality below the median was linked to improved progression-free and overall survival. Because the sample size was small (n ≈ 27) and many of the analyses were exploratory, the results are meant to be hypothesis-generating. Among patients with durable benefit, tumor-associated TCR clones showed greater expansion in peripheral blood 3 weeks after treatment started (n ≈ 22, p = 0.022).

In light of the paper, this sample's time point label describes: pretreatment peripheral blood. A cohort of around 28 patients with locally advanced or metastatic urothelial carcinoma, treated at Memorial Sloan Kettering on a trial protocol, was included. Peripheral blood mononuclear cells were collected pretreatment and during treatment, at between 1 and 8 total time points per patient. The Qiagen DNeasy Blood extraction kit was used to purify genomic DNA from total PBMCs and tumor samples. PBMCs were collected pretreatment and during treatment, and were isolated and stored as previously described. Trimming removed 3 bases from V and 6 bases from J, leaving 9 bases between the germline ends. Sequences LNHDA (CDR1) and SQIVND (CDR2) are obtained from the germline V gene (reference sequence). From cysteine to phenylalanine, the CDR3 is 13 amino acids long. Only the CDR3 portion is preserved as DNA: 39 bases, with reading frame beginning at the first base.

To estimate absolute template abundance from read counts, synthetic TCR analog templates were spiked into each PCR. The immunoSEQ assay was used to amplify TCRbeta CDR3 regions from genomic DNA with bias-controlled V and J gene primers. Sequencing of rearranged TCRbeta segments was done at approximately 20X coverage. Under the source paper's analysis protocol: Clustering was used to correct sequencing errors, and CDR3s were annotated against IMGT to assign V, D and J genes. Only productive TCRbeta rearrangements were used in downstream analyses, excluding out-of-frame or stop-codon sequences. To compute clonality, Shannon entropy was normalized by the log of the number of unique productive sequences and then subtracted from one. Clones differing between time points or between blood and tumor were identified by Fisher's exact test with Benjamini-Hochberg correction at adjusted p below 0.01. In its TCRdb copy, this immuneACCESS table keeps in-frame sequences only and misses some clones. Where compared with another copy, unresolved V genes explain less than half of these, and the others have no known cause. The V and J calls and clone size are taken from that table; D and trimming were inferred from the DNA. For this sample there are 50,000 to 55,000 clones; roughly four fifths appear just once. The ten largest clones take up 3.5% to 4.5% of the sample.

The input for sequencing was PBMCs, taken around atezolizumab (anti-PD-L1) treatment. Recombination connected TRBV19 to TRBJ1-5, and TRBD1 may be the D gene, going by 5 matching bases. The sequence derives from an older man with urothelial cancer. The CDR3 region has the sequence CASSIGGTQPQHF. The sequence in DNA is TGTGCCAGTAGTATTGGAGGGACTCAGCCCCAGCATTTT. The entire variable domain, with the stretches around the CDR3 drawn from the reference TRBV19 and TRBJ1-5 proteins, is DGGITQSPKYLFRKEGQNVTLSCEQNLNHDAMYWYRQDPGQGLRLIYYSQIVNDFQKGDIAEGYSVSREKKESFPLTVTSAQKNPTAFYLCASSIGGTQPQHFGDGTRLSIL.